The clone carrying this T cell receptor (beta chain) was counted between two and nine times. What it binds is not known. The junction does not match germline at one end; this may be a read error. This sample was included in a study of cytomegalovirus exposure and HLA in healthy donors. Study observations and caveats: Further analysis, carried out later, found HLA-associated TCR beta chains more clonally expanded than equally common other chains.

It was with 60 Vbeta and 13 Jbeta primers that the PCR ran. Method: immunoSEQ multiplex PCR; TCRdb's copy keeps in-frame clones and lacks some. The table has some 130,000 clones, 80% seen once. The germline CDR1 and CDR2 sequences are SSHAT and FNYEAQ (reference sequence). There are 15 residues in the CDR3. V gene TRBV7-7 combines with J gene TRBJ1-4; 9 bases align to TRBD1. Specimen: PBMCs. The sequence was collected from a man aged 25-45 years in good health and CMV-seronegative. The CDR3 sequence: CASSRGQGSNEKLFF. The CDR3 nucleotides are TGTGCTAGCAGCCGGGGACAGGGCAGTAATGAAAAACTGTTTTTT.